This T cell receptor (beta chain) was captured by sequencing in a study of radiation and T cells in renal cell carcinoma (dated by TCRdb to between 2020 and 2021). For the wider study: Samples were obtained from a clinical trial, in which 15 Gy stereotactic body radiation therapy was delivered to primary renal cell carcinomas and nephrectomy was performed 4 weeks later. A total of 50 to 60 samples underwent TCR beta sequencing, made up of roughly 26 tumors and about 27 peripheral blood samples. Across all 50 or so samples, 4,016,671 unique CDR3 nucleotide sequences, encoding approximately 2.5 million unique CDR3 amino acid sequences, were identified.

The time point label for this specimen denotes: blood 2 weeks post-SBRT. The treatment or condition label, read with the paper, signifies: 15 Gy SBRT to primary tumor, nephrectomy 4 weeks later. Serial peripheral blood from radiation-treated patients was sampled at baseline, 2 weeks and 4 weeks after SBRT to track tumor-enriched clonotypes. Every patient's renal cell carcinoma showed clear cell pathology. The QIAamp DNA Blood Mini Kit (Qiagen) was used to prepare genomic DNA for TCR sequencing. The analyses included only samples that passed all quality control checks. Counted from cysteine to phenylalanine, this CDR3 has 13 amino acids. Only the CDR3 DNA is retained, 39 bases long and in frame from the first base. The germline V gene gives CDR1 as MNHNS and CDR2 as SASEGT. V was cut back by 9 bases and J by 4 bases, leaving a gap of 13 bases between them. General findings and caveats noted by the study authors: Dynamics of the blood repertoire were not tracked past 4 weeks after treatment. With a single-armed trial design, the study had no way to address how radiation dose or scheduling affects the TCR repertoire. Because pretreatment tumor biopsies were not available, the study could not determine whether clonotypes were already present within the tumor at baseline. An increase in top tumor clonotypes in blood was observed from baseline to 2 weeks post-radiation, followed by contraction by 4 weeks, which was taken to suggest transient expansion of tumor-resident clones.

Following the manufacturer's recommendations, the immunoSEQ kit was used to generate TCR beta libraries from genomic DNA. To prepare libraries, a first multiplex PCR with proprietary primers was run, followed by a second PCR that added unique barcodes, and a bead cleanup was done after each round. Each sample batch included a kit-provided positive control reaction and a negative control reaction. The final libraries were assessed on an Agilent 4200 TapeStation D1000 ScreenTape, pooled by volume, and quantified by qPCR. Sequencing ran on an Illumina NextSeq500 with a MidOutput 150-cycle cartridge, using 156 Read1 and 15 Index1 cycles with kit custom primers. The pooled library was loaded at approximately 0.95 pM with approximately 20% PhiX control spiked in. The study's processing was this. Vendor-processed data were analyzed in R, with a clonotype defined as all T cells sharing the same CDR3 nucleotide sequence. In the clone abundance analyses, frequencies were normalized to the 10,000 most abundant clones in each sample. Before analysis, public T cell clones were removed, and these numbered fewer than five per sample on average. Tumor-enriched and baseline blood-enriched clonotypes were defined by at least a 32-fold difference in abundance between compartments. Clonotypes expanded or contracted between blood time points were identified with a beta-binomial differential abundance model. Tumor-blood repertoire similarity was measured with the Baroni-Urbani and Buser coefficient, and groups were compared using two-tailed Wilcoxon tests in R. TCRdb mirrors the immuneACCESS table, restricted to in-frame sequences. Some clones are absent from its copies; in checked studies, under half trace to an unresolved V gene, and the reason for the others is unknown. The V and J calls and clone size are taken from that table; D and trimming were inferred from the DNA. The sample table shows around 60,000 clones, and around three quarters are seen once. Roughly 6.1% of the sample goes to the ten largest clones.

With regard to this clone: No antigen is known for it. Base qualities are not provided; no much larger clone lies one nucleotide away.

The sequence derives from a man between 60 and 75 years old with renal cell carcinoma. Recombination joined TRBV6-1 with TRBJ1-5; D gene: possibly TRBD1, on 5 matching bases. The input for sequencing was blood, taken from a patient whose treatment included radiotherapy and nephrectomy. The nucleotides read TGTGCCAGTACCCTTGGACAAAATCAGCCCCAGCATTTT. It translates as CASTLGQNQPQHF.